The 21 T cell receptor beta chains in this list originate from one sample, sequenced in a study of blood T cell repertoires in COVID-19. TCRdb's table, derived via immunoSEQ multiplex PCR, lists solely in-frame clones and lacks some. Counted here are 200,000 to 250,000 clones, under 90% occurring once; the ten biggest clones make up about 3.6%. The sequencing input was peripheral blood. The receptors shown here come from a woman aged 80 or over with acute or convalescent COVID-19.

The chain links TRBV27 to TRBJ1-1; D unresolved. The germline gives CDR1 MNHEY, CDR2 SMNVEV (reference sequence). The CDR3 is made up of 14 amino acids. Trimming shortened V by 2 bases and J by 5 bases, and 12 bases separated the two germline ends. DNA for the CDR3: TGTGCCAGCAGTTTACTTCGGGGTGGGACTGAAGCTTTCTTT. The encoded protein is CASSLLRGGTEAFF.

The chain's CDR3 is CASSQEPGQAVSGTEAFF. In nucleotides, the CDR3 is TGCGCCAGCAGCCAGGAACCGGGACAGGCCGTGAGTGGCACTGAAGCTTTCTTT. The chain links TRBV4-1 to TRBJ1-1; 8 bases are a match to TRBD1. Germline V gene sequence: CDR1 MGHRA, CDR2 YSYEKL. The CDR3 length is 18 residues. Unmatched junction bases numbered 16, after V lost 3 bases and J lost 4 bases.

The chain carries TRBV7-2 and TRBJ1-2; 10 bases fit TRBD1. CDR3 length: 14 residues. Germline CDR1 is SGHTA and CDR2 is FQGNSA. The V segment lost 3 bases and the J segment 8 bases; nucleotides outside the gene matches: 6. The chain's CDR3 is CASSFGQGVRGYTF. The CDR3 nucleotides are TGTGCCAGCAGCTTTGGACAGGGGGTACGAGGCTACACCTTC. Drawing the rest from reference TRBV7-2 and TRBJ1-2, the complete variable domain is GAGVSQSPSNKVTEKGKDVELRCDPISGHTALYWYRQSLGQGLEFLIYFQGNSAPDKSGLPSDRFSAERTGGSVSTLTIQRTQQEDSAVYLCASSFGQGVRGYTFGSGTRLTVV.

This clone was counted a single time. J is TRBJ1-2 and V is TRBV19, with TRBD1 identical over 8 bases. In germline, CDR1 is LNHDA, CDR2 SQIVND (reference sequence). The trim removed 3 bases at V and 7 bases at J, leaving 13 bases unmatched. The CDR3 is 16 residues long. Here the CDR3 reads CASSIGTGLRRFGYTF. In DNA, the CDR3 is TGTGCCAGTAGTATCGGGACAGGCCTGCGTCGTTTTGGCTACACCTTC.

This sequence joins TRBV6-1 and TRBJ1-5, with TRBD1 matching over 10 bases. V was pared by 4 bases and J by 0 bases, with 12 bases of the junction left unmatched. CDR3 length equals 19 residues. CDR1 MNHNS and CDR2 SASEGT come from the germline V gene. CDR3 DNA: TGTGCCAGCAGTGTTAATCCGGGACAGGGGCGGTTTAGCAATCAGCCCCAGCATTTT. This translates into CASSVNPGQGRFSNQPQHF.

The V gene is TRBV5-1, the J gene TRBJ2-7; 7 bases match TRBD1. With V trimmed by 4 bases and J by 5 bases, 12 bases remained unmatched. The CDR3 spans 15 residues. The germline CDR1 and CDR2 sequences are SGHRS and YFSETQ. CDR3 protein: CASSLRTGPNDEQYF. CDR3 bases: TGCGCCAGCAGCCTTAGGACAGGCCCGAATGACGAGCAGTACTTC.

The rearrangement joins TRBV19 to TRBJ1-1, with TRBD1 matching 8 bases. This CDR3 is 15 amino acids long. V trimming: 4 bases; J trimming: 5 bases; junction bases outside the gene matches: 9. Germline values: CDR1 LNHDA, CDR2 SQIVND (reference sequence). The CDR3 reads CASSTQGAGSTEAFF. CDR3 nucleotide sequence: TGTGCCAGTAGTACGCAGGGGGCGGGAAGTACTGAAGCTTTCTTT.

Remarks on this clone: One end of the junction does not line up with germline, which may come from a read error. This chain connects TRBV6-5 to TRBJ1-3; D is unclear. The CDR3 covers 13 residues. CDR1 is MNHEY, CDR2 SVGAGI, per germline. DNA for the CDR3: TGTGCCAGCGGGGAGGTTCGTGGAGACACCATATATTTT. The encoded protein is CASGEVRGDTIYF.

This chain links TRBV7-9 with TRBJ1-3, with a possible D match to TRBD1 (5 bases). Germline assignment: CDR1 SEHNR and CDR2 FQNEAQ (reference sequence). The CDR3 totals 15 residues. Trimming removed 8 bases from V and 0 bases from J, with 14 bases in between. The DNA for the CDR3 is TGTGCCAGCGGGGGGATCAGAAGCTCTGGAAACACCATATATTTT. Its protein is CASGGIRSSGNTIYF.

The rearrangement joins TRBV29-1 to TRBJ2-7; 7 bases map to TRBD1. CDR1 is SQVTM and CDR2 is ANQGSEA in the germline V gene. The V segment lost 7 bases and the J segment 2 bases; nucleotides outside the gene matches: 5. This CDR3 comprises 12 residues. CDR3 sequence: CSGRDSPYEQYF. The CDR3 region has the DNA TGCAGCGGCCGGGACAGTCCCTACGAGCAGTACTTC.

The chain couples TRBV12-5 to TRBJ2-7, with D maybe TRBD2 (6 bases). The CDR3 has 11 amino acids. Trimming pared 7 bases from V and 9 bases from J, leaving 13 bases between. Looked up from germline, CDR1 is LGHNT and CDR2 is FRNRAP. The CDR3 DNA is TGTGCTAGTGCCGATGGGGGAGGGCAGTACTTC. Protein: CASADGGGQYF.

This chain uses TRBV25-1 with TRBJ1-2; 7 bases match TRBD1. The germline V gene encodes CDR1 MGHDK and CDR2 SYGVNS. The CDR3 runs to 15 residues. J lost 3 bases, V lost 1 base, and 5 bases had no gene match. The CDR3 nucleotides are TGTGCCAGCAGTGAATTAGGGGGCGAAGACTATGGCTACACCTTC. This gives the protein CASSELGGEDYGYTF.

Comments on this clone: Germline is not matched at one junction end, which may reflect a read error. The genes are TRBV5-1 and TRBJ2-5; 10 bases line up with TRBD2. The CDR3 covers 15 residues. Germline lookup yields CDR1 SGHRS and CDR2 YFSETQ. In nucleotides, the CDR3 is TGCGCCAGCGGCTTGGGAACTAGCGGGGCAGAGACCCAGTACTTC. Translation: CASGLGTSGAETQYF.

V usage is TRBV2 and J usage is TRBJ1-5; no definite D call. CDR3 length equals 14 residues. Germline CDR1 and CDR2: SNHLY and FYNNEI. Trimming removed 7 bases at V and 1 base at J, with 11 bases between. Here the CDR3 reads CASNEARSNQPQHF. The CDR3 DNA follows: TGTGCCAGCAACGAGGCTAGGAGCAATCAGCCCCAGCATTTT.

This clone was counted a few times. The chain uses TRBV9 and TRBJ2-2; TRBD2 is a possible D gene (5 bases). The V gene's germline CDR1 is SGDLS and CDR2 YYNGEE. The CDR3 length is 13 residues. V was shortened by 6 bases and J by 5 bases, with 11 bases between the two germline ends. This CDR3 is CASTGSVTGELFF. The CDR3 coding sequence is TGTGCCAGCACGGGGTCTGTAACCGGGGAGCTGTTTTTT.

The rearrangement uses TRBV19 and TRBJ1-2; TRBD1 might be the D (5 bases). V was trimmed by 3 bases and J by 2 bases, leaving 10 bases between them. Germline V lookup: CDR1 LNHDA, CDR2 SQIVND (reference sequence). The CDR3 consists of 14 residues. Here the CDR3 reads CASSISGINYGYTF. Written as DNA, the CDR3 is TGTGCCAGTAGTATCTCAGGGATCAACTATGGCTACACCTTC.

V is TRBV7-2 and J is TRBJ2-4, with D uncertain. The germline V gene encodes CDR1 SGHTA and CDR2 FQGNSA. Between the trimmed V and J ends, which lost 4 bases and 1 base, there was a span of 2 bases. The CDR3 is 12 residues long. The CDR3 DNA is TGTGCCAGCAGCTCGGCCAAAAACATTCAGTACTTC. It encodes CASSSAKNIQYF.

The chain carries TRBV14 and TRBJ1-1; D remains unclear. With 4 bases removed from V and 3 bases from J, the gap between germline ends came to 9 bases. The germline CDR1 and CDR2 sequences are SGHDN and FVKESK. This CDR3 contains 13 residues. The CDR3 coding sequence is TGTGCCAGCAGCCCGATACGGGACACTGAAGCTTTCTTT. This encodes CASSPIRDTEAFF.

The V gene is TRBV21-1, the J gene TRBJ1-1; TRBD1, as called in the table, went unchecked against the DNA. TRBV21-1 is an annotated pseudogene. There are 11 residues in the CDR3. The CDR3 sequence is CATQGYTEAFF. The CDR3, as DNA: TGTGCCACCCAGGGGTACACTGAAGCTTTCTTT.

This clone was recorded once. V is TRBV5-1 and J is TRBJ1-1; 7 bases are shared with TRBD1. The germline V gene has CDR1 SGHRS and CDR2 YFSETQ. The CDR3 loop spans 15 amino acids. Trimming cost V 5 bases and J 1 base; bases outside gene matches: 8. The CDR3 loop reads CASSSLGTENTEAFF. As DNA, the CDR3 is TGCGCCAGCAGTTCTCTCGGGACAGAGAACACTGAAGCTTTCTTT. Variable domain in full (rest from reference TRBV5-1 and TRBJ1-1): KAGVTQTPRYLIKTRGQQVTLSCSPISGHRSVSWYQQTPGQGLQFLFEYFSETQRNKGNFPGRFSGRQFSNSRSEMNVSTLELGDSALYLCASSSLGTENTEAFFGQGTRLTVV.

This chain connects TRBV7-6 to TRBJ1-6; 11 bases fit TRBD1. V lost 1 base and J lost 8; bases outside the gene matches: 1. The germline CDR1 and CDR2 sequences are SGHVS and FNYEAQ. The CDR3 covers 15 residues. The DNA of the CDR3 is TGTGCCAGCAGCTTAGGGACAGGGGGCGATTCACCCCTCCACTTT. Translated, it gives CASSLGTGGDSPLHF. Full variable domain (missing parts from reference TRBV7-6 and TRBJ1-6): GAGVSQSPRYKVTKRGQDVALRCDPISGHVSLYWYRQALGQGPEFLTYFNYEAQQDKSGLPNDRFSAERPEGSISTLTIQRTEQRDSAMYRCASSLGTGGDSPLHFGNGTRLTVT.